A single sample is the source of the 25 T cell receptor beta chains below, sequenced in a study of T cell responses to AZD1222 COVID-19 vaccine. Measured with immunoSEQ multiplex PCR; TCRdb has only the in-frame clones, and not every one. The sample holds 200,000 or so clones, around 90% seen once. Sequenced material: peripheral blood, taken on day 0 of AZD1222 vaccination. These receptors were taken from an adult in good health.

The genes are TRBV28 and TRBJ1-6; TRBD1 matches at 9 bases. With 6 bases clipped from V and 7 bases from J, the junction kept 4 bases outside the gene matches. Germline CDR1 is MDHEN and CDR2 is SYDVKM. The CDR3 is 14 residues long. CDR3 residues: CASSVGQGNSPLHF. DNA for the CDR3: TGTGCCAGCAGCGTAGGACAGGGGAATTCACCCCTCCACTTT.

The chain employs TRBV3-1 (or the pseudogene TRBV3-2) and TRBJ2-2; weak D call: TRBD1 (6 bases). The V gene's germline CDR1 is LGHDT and CDR2 YNNKEL (reference sequence). The CDR3 has 17 amino acids. V was shortened by 0 bases and J by 5 bases, with 16 bases between the two germline ends. CDR3 loop: CASSQDIRGRGTGELFF. The CDR3 nucleotides read TGTGCCAGCAGCCAAGACATCCGGGGCAGGGGAACCGGGGAGCTGTTTTTT.

The V call is TRBV19, the J call TRBJ1-5; TRBD1 might be the D (6 bases). Trimming cost V 6 bases and J 6 bases, with 24 bases left between them. CDR1 and CDR2 (germline): LNHDA, SQIVND (reference sequence). The CDR3 sequence is 17 residues long. CDR3 amino acids: CASRSGEGVLASQPQHF. CDR3 nucleotides: TGTGCCAGTAGGAGTGGGGAGGGGGTTTTGGCGAGTCAGCCCCAGCATTTT.

J is TRBJ2-6 and V is TRBV30; 8 nucleotides align to TRBD2. CDR1 and CDR2 from the germline V gene are GTSNPN and SVGIG (reference sequence). The CDR3 spans 19 residues. V shed 5 bases and J 0 bases; nucleotides not matched to a gene: 15. Here the CDR3 DNA reads TGTGCCTGGGAACCCCTCGGGGGGGGATCCCTCTCTGGGGCCAACGTCCTGACTTTC. Its protein product is CAWEPLGGGSLSGANVLTF.

About this clone: In the same sample, other DNA sequences code for this CDR3. The chain is built from TRBV30 and TRBJ2-7, with D hard to call. The CDR3 contains 10 residues. V dropped 5 bases and J dropped 2 bases, with 4 bases sitting between them. The germline CDR1 and CDR2 sequences are GTSNPN and SVGIG (reference sequence). This CDR3 is CAWGTYEQYF. CDR3 sequence (DNA): TGTGCCTGGGGGACCTACGAGCAGTACTTC.

This rearrangement joins TRBV7-9 to TRBJ1-6; D not resolved. This CDR3 region has 14 residues. The germline V gene has CDR1 SEHNR and CDR2 FQNEAQ (reference sequence). With 1 base removed from V and 10 bases from J, the gap between germline ends came to 11 bases. CDR3 region: CASSLGSKVSPLHF. The CDR3 DNA reads TGTGCCAGCAGCTTAGGCTCAAAGGTCTCACCCCTCCACTTT.

The chain links TRBV30 to TRBJ1-2; maybe TRBD1 (5 bases). The CDR3 runs to 14 residues. Per germline, CDR1 GTSNPN and CDR2 SVGIG (reference sequence). The V and J ends lost 0 bases and 7 bases respectively, with 15 bases between them. CDR3 residues: CAWSVSNRGFGYTF. In nucleotides, the CDR3 is TGTGCCTGGAGTGTGTCCAATAGGGGTTTTGGCTACACCTTC.

This clone was seen only once. J is TRBJ2-5 and V is TRBV4-2; TRBD1 is a possible D gene (6 bases). Looked up from germline, CDR1 is LGHNA and CDR2 is YNFKEQ. V was pared by 1 base and J by 5 bases, with 17 bases between. The CDR3 sequence is 16 residues long. The CDR3 region is CASSQGGEGVGETQYF. The CDR3 DNA sequence: TGTGCCAGCAGCCAAGGGGGCGAGGGGGTGGGCGAGACCCAGTACTTC.

A few counts support this clone. The V call is TRBV5-1, the J call TRBJ2-1; D possibly corresponds to TRBD1 (5 bases). Trimming took 4 bases from V and 8 from J, leaving 7 bases between them. CDR1 is SGHRS, CDR2 YFSETQ, per germline. The CDR3 spans 11 residues. The CDR3 nucleotides read TGCGCCAGCAGCGGCAGGGATGAGCAGTTCTTC. It specifies CASSGRDEQFF.

This sequence joins TRBV28 and TRBJ2-7, with 8 bases aligning to TRBD1. The CDR3 is 15 residues long. Germline V gives CDR1 MDHEN, CDR2 SYDVKM. The V segment lost 5 bases and the J segment 1 base; nucleotides outside the gene matches: 7. The CDR3 bases are TGTGCCAGCAGTCCTTCGGACAGGGTATCCTACGAGCAGTACTTC. It codes for CASSPSDRVSYEQYF.

V gene TRBV4-3 combines with J gene TRBJ1-4; a weak D match, TRBD1 (6 bases). There are 16 residues in the CDR3. The V gene's germline CDR1 is LGHNA and CDR2 YSLEER. The germline V and J ends were trimmed by 0 bases and 7 bases, with 15 bases remaining between them. The CDR3 DNA is TGCGCCAGCAGCCAAGATCTAGCGGGGGCGGGTGAAAAACTGTTTTTT. Its protein product is CASSQDLAGAGEKLFF.

The V gene is TRBV10-3, the J gene TRBJ1-3, with D possibly matching TRBD1 (5 bases). With 8 bases removed from V and 0 bases from J, the gap between germline ends came to 17 bases. This CDR3 spans 16 amino acids. CDR1 ENHRY and CDR2 SYGVKD come from the germline V gene. DNA for the CDR3: TGTGCCATCTGGGGCGGAACCCAGAGCTCTGGAAACACCATATATTTT. Its protein is CAIWGGTQSSGNTIYF.

The chain employs TRBV27 and TRBJ2-7, with D maybe TRBD1 (5 bases). Germline V lookup: CDR1 MNHEY, CDR2 SMNVEV (reference sequence). V lost 3 bases, J lost 6 bases, and 15 bases lay in between. The CDR3 has 14 residues. In DNA, the CDR3 is TGTGCCAGCAGTTTGAGGCCCAGGGAAAGCGAGCAGTACTTC. It translates to CASSLRPRESEQYF.

This clone came up once. V is TRBV28 and J is TRBJ2-7, with 8 bases identical to TRBD2. Trimming at V came to 4 bases and at J to 0 bases, leaving 5 bases not matched to a gene. CDR1 MDHEN and CDR2 SYDVKM come from the germline V gene. The CDR3 is 15 amino acids. The CDR3 spells CASSSGLAGSYEQYF. The CDR3, as DNA: TGTGCCAGCAGTTCCGGACTAGCCGGCTCCTACGAGCAGTACTTC.

V and J are TRBV19 and TRBJ1-3; D not certain. Trimming cost V 5 bases and J 0 bases, with 5 bases left between them. The germline V gene encodes CDR1 LNHDA and CDR2 SQIVND (reference sequence). The CDR3 extends over 13 amino acids. CDR3 sequence reads: CASSPVSGNTIYF. CDR3 nucleotide sequence: TGTGCCAGTAGTCCTGTCTCTGGAAACACCATATATTTT.

The J gene is TRBJ1-3, the V gene TRBV5-1; TRBD1 matches at 9 bases. The CDR3 totals 15 residues. The germline V gene encodes CDR1 SGHRS and CDR2 YFSETQ. Trimming removed 5 bases from V and 2 bases from J; junction bases left unmatched: 5. DNA for the CDR3: TGCGCCAGCAGAGGTGGGACAGGGCCTGGAAACACCATATATTTT. Amino acids: CASRGGTGPGNTIYF.

The chain uses TRBV9 and TRBJ2-7, with 8 bases lining up with TRBD1. Germline V lookup: CDR1 SGDLS, CDR2 YYNGEE. The CDR3 loop spans 15 amino acids. Germline trimming cut 4 bases from V and 2 bases from J; bases unmatched to any gene: 8. CDR3 in DNA: TGTGCCAGCAGCCCCAGGGGGCTTCCCCCCTACGAGCAGTACTTC. Its translation is CASSPRGLPPYEQYF.

The J gene is TRBJ1-4, the V gene TRBV2; D gene ambiguous. CDR3 length: 16 residues. V lost 3 bases and J 8 bases, leaving 19 bases between the germline ends. Germline V gene lookup returns CDR1 SNHLY and CDR2 FYNNEI. The CDR3 coding sequence is TGTGCCAGCAGTGACCGTGGGCAGAGTATGAGCGAAAAACTGTTTTTT. Protein product: CASSDRGQSMSEKLFF.

The chain employs TRBV5-6 and TRBJ1-2, with D tentatively TRBD1 (5 bases). Germline CDR1 reads SGHDT; CDR2 reads YYEEEE. The CDR3 covers 15 residues. The V and J ends lost 0 bases and 9 bases respectively, with 18 bases between them. The CDR3 nucleotides are TGTGCCAGCAGCTTGGGGCAGGGAAGGCTCCTAAGCTACACCTTC. It translates to CASSLGQGRLLSYTF.

This chain links TRBV19 with TRBJ1-5, with 8 bases lining up with TRBD1. Germline assignment: CDR1 LNHDA and CDR2 SQIVND (reference sequence). The V gene end was trimmed by 3 bases and the J gene end by 5 bases; junction bases not matched to a gene: 12. The CDR3 contains 17 residues. CDR3 loop: CASSMGGGTGKHQPQHF. CDR3 DNA sequence: TGTGCCAGTAGTATGGGGGGCGGGACAGGAAAACATCAGCCCCAGCATTTT.

Regarding this clone: One end of the junction does not line up with germline, which may come from a read error. The chain is built from TRBV30 and TRBJ2-1; TRBD2 matches at 15 bases. Germline CDR1 reads GTSNPN; CDR2 reads SVGIG (reference sequence). This CDR3 has 15 residues. The CDR3 sequence is CARSGGLAGGGEQFF. CDR3 DNA: TGTGCCCGGAGCGGGGGACTAGCGGGAGGTGGGGAGCAGTTCTTC. The full variable domain, rest sourced from reference TRBV30 and TRBJ2-1, is SQTIHQWPATLVQPVGSPLSLECTVEGTSNPNLYWYRQAAGRGLQLLFYSVGIGQISSEVPQNLSASRPQDRQFILSSKKLLLSDSGFYLCARSGGLAGGGEQFFGPGTRLTVL.

DNA of the CDR3: TGCAGCGCTGGGGACAAGGGTAGTGGCTACACCTTC. It specifies CSAGDKGSGYTF. The chain recombines TRBV29-1 with TRBJ1-2, with a weak D call TRBD1 (6 bases). V shed 7 bases and J shed 7 bases, with 16 bases lying between them. This CDR3 has 12 residues. Germline loops: CDR1 SQVTM, CDR2 ANQGSEA.

The chain is built from TRBV30 and TRBJ2-3; TRBD2 matches at 9 bases. CDR1 and CDR2 from the germline V gene are GTSNPN and SVGIG (reference sequence). This CDR3 has 15 residues. With V trimmed by 1 base and J by 4 bases, 6 bases remained unmatched. This CDR3 reads CAWSGAGGGADTQYF. In DNA form, the CDR3 reads TGTGCCTGGAGTGGTGCGGGAGGGGGGGCAGATACGCAGTATTTT.

The chain is built from TRBV3-1 (or the pseudogene TRBV3-2) and TRBJ2-7; 7 bases agree with TRBD1. Per the germline V gene, CDR1 is LGHDT and CDR2 is YNNKEL (reference sequence). The junction had 13 bases not matched to a gene; V was cut back by 5 bases and J by 0 bases. CDR3 length equals 17 residues. The CDR3 reads CASSEMNSGQNSYEQYF. The CDR3 DNA sequence: TGTGCCAGCAGCGAAATGAACTCGGGACAGAACTCCTACGAGCAGTACTTC.

There are a few counts of this clone. In DNA form, the CDR3 reads TGTGCCAGCTCACCAAGCGCGGGGGGGCAAGAGACCCAGTACTTC. Protein sequence: CASSPSAGGQETQYF. The chain uses TRBV18 and TRBJ2-5; TRBD2 matches 9 bases. The CDR3 has 15 residues. V trimming: 2 bases; J trimming: 2 bases; junction bases outside the gene matches: 3. Germline assignment: CDR1 KGHSH and CDR2 LQKENI.